These T cell receptor beta chains were read from a single sample in a study of radiotherapy plus CTLA-4 blockade in lung cancer. TCRdb's copy holds only in-frame clones and misses some; the assay was immunoSEQ multiplex PCR. The data contain over 80,000 clones, about four fifths of them seen just once; the ten biggest clones take up more than 0.75%. The sequences come from peripheral blood, collected from a patient treated with radiotherapy plus ipilimumab. These receptors came from a human donor with non-small cell lung cancer who had stable disease on radiotherapy plus ipilimumab. Each CDR3 is given with its conserved first and last residue. A D gene is named only where the DNA matches it firmly. Expanded clones are given a class, and other clones once, few, many or no size at all.

v_call,d_call,clone_size,cdr3_length,j_call,cdr3_nt,cdr3_aa
TRBV2,-,-,14,TRBJ2-1,TGTGCCAGCAGGGCCGGGGATTTCAATTTGGAGCAGTTCTTC,CASRAGDFNLEQFF
TRBV28,-,-,15,TRBJ1-5,TGTGCCAGCAGTTGGGGCCCCAGCGGCAATCAGCCCCAGCATTTT,CASSWGPSGNQPQHF
TRBV6-6,TRBD1,once,15,TRBJ1-1,TGTGCCAGCAGAAACCAGGGGGCAGCGGGGACTGAAGCTTTCTTT,CASRNQGAAGTEAFF
TRBV6-1,-,few,14,TRBJ2-7,TGTGCCAGCAGGGTACTAGCTTCCTCCTACGAGCAGTACTTC,CASRVLASSYEQYF
TRBV30,-,-,15,TRBJ2-6,TGTGCCTGGAGTGCGGGCTTCTCTGGGGCCAACGTCCTGACTTTC,CAWSAGFSGANVLTF
TRBV19,-,-,14,TRBJ1-3,TGTGCCAGTAGCAGAGGGGACTCTGGAAACACCATATATTTT,CASSRGDSGNTIYF
TRBV18,-,-,14,TRBJ1-2,TGTGCCAGCTCACCATCTATGGGGGGCGAAGGCTACACCTTC,CASSPSMGGEGYTF
TRBV27,-,once,15,TRBJ2-5,TGTGCCAGCAGTACTAATCCGACCAATCAAGAGACCCAGTACTTC,CASSTNPTNQETQYF
TRBV6-6,TRBD1,once,13,TRBJ1-2,TGTGCCAGCAGTTACCCGGGACAGAATGGCTACACCTTC,CASSYPGQNGYTF
TRBV19,-,-,14,TRBJ1-5,TGTGCCAGTAGTAGGGAATATAGCAATCAGCCCCAGCATTTT,CASSREYSNQPQHF
TRBV6-5,TRBD2,once,16,TRBJ2-7,TGTGCCAGCAGTTACCTCCCGGGACTAGCGGAATCCGAGCAGTACTTC,CASSYLPGLAESEQYF
TRBV6-1,-,-,15,TRBJ1-4,TGTGCCAGCAGTCCCACCCCCGCAACTAATGAAAAACTGTTTTTT,CASSPTPATNEKLFF
TRBV2,-,-,16,TRBJ2-6,TGTGCCAGCAGCCCTGGGAGCGGCTCTGGGGCCAACGTCCTGACTTTC,CASSPGSGSGANVLTF